Each of the 27 T cell receptor beta chains below was sequenced from the same sample in a study of T cell repertoires in cytomegalovirus infection. TCRdb processed the reads anew with MiXCR; each CDR3 protein has one entry. The repertoire holds tens of thousands of distinct CDR3 sequences, with roughly 34% as singletons. No cognate antigen is known for these TCRs. Sequencing used PBMCs, sequenced either directly or after in vitro stimulation (not recorded which). The receptors come from a human donor in good health (CMV status not recorded). Some clones in this sample may be carry-over from other donors' samples.

The gene calls are TRBV7-6 and TRBJ2-1; D may be TRBD2 (5 bases). Germline V gene data show CDR1 as SGHVS and CDR2 as FNYEAQ. V lost 1 base to trimming and J lost 6 bases, with 10 bases between them. The CDR3 totals 14 residues. CDR3 protein: CASSLVVGSNEQFF. The DNA for the CDR3 is TGTGCCAGCAGCTTAGTTGTAGGGAGCAATGAGCAGTTCTTC.

The chain links TRBV7-8 to TRBJ2-1, with 8 positions matching TRBD2. Germline CDR1 SGHVS, CDR2 FQNEAQ. V lost 5 bases and J lost 5; bases outside the gene matches: 8. The CDR3 totals 15 residues. CDR3 sequence (DNA): TGTGCCAGCAGCCGAACCCAGACTAGCGACAATGAGCAGTTCTTC. Protein: CASSRTQTSDNEQFF.

A few counts support this clonotype. The rearrangement links TRBV10-3 to TRBJ2-3; D is ambiguous. Trimming took off 3 bases at V and 4 bases at J, with 14 bases between the two ends. The CDR3 runs to 15 residues. CDR1 and CDR2 (germline): ENHRY, SYGVKD. CDR3 in amino acids: CAISDLSVGADTQYF. In nucleotides, the CDR3 is TGTGCCATCAGTGACCTTAGTGTGGGCGCAGATACGCAGTATTTT.

This chain joins TRBV28 and TRBJ2-7, with 8 bases fitting TRBD2. Germline V gene data show CDR1 as MDHEN and CDR2 as SYDVKM. V lost 2 bases to trimming and J lost 0 bases; unmatched junction nucleotides: 3. The CDR3 spans 15 residues. The CDR3 DNA reads as TGTGCCAGCAGTTTAAGCGGGGGCAGCTCCTACGAGCAGTACTTC. The encoded protein is CASSLSGGSSYEQYF.

CDR3 loop: CASGNGWGAGTEAFF. CDR3 DNA sequence: TGTGCTAGTGGTAATGGTTGGGGCGCGGGGACTGAAGCTTTCTTT. The rearrangement uses TRBV12-5 and TRBJ1-1, with D possibly TRBD1 on 5 matching bases. Germline CDR1 is LGHNT and CDR2 is FRNRAP. V was pared by 5 bases and J by 5 bases, with 18 bases between. The CDR3 totals 15 residues.

The rearrangement links TRBV19 to TRBJ2-5; 9 bases align to TRBD1. The germline V gene encodes CDR1 LNHDA and CDR2 SQIVND (reference sequence). The CDR3 runs 14 residues. Trimming took 9 bases from V and 5 from J; bases not matched to a gene: 10. In DNA form, the CDR3 reads TGTGCCAGGTACCGGGACAGGGCGGTGGAGACCCAGTACTTC. Translating it yields CARYRDRAVETQYF.

This clonotype was picked up a small number of times. V usage is TRBV2 and J usage is TRBJ2-1; weak D call: TRBD1 (6 bases). The CDR3 runs to 14 residues. Trimming cost V 5 bases and J 5 bases, with 13 bases left between them. Germline loops: CDR1 SNHLY, CDR2 FYNNEI. The CDR3: CASSTYEGDNEQFF. In DNA, the CDR3 is TGTGCCAGCAGTACCTATGAGGGGGACAATGAGCAGTTCTTC.

This clonotype was seen at least ten times. The J gene is TRBJ2-3, the V gene TRBV7-8, with D perhaps being TRBD1 or TRBD2 (5 bases each). The CDR3 loop spans 14 amino acids. Germline V gives CDR1 SGHVS, CDR2 FQNEAQ. V gave up 8 bases and J gave up 5 bases, with 17 bases separating them. The CDR3 DNA reads TGTGCCAGCGCGGACACACCTGGGGGAGATACGCAGTATTTT. Protein product: CASADTPGGDTQYF.

J is TRBJ2-1 and V is TRBV20-1; 7 bases map to TRBD1. This CDR3 has 14 amino acids. Germline CDR1 is DFQATT and CDR2 is SNEGSKA (reference sequence). Trimming took 3 bases from V and 8 from J; bases not matched to a gene: 10. CDR3 nucleotides: TGCAGTGCTAGTTTGGCAGGGGGTGGATATGAGCAGTTCTTC. Protein sequence: CSASLAGGGYEQFF.

The chain links TRBV19 to TRBJ1-3; D is unclear. V lost 3 bases and J lost 0, with 3 bases in between. The CDR3 loop spans 13 amino acids. Germline V CDR1 and CDR2: LNHDA, SQIVND (reference sequence). CDR3 protein: CASSINSGNTIYF. As DNA, the CDR3 is TGTGCCAGTAGTATCAACTCTGGAAACACCATATATTTT.

The genes are TRBV5-1 and TRBJ1-2; TRBD1 is a possible D gene (6 bases). From germline, CDR1 is SGHRS and CDR2 YFSETQ. V was cut by 4 bases and J by 7 bases, with 14 bases left in between. The CDR3 consists of 13 residues. Written as DNA, the CDR3 is TGCGCCAGCAGCGATAGTTACAGGGCTGGCTACACCTTC. The encoded protein is CASSDSYRAGYTF.

This chain connects TRBV5-6 to TRBJ2-5; D is ambiguous. The CDR3 sequence is 14 residues long. Germline-derived CDR1 and CDR2 are SGHDT and YYEEEE. Trimming removed 0 bases at V and 3 bases at J, with 9 bases between. The CDR3 nucleotides read TGTGCCAGCAGCTTGGTATCCGGAGAAGAGACCCAGTACTTC. Its translation: CASSLVSGEETQYF.

The chain couples TRBV25-1 to TRBJ1-4, with no clear D. The V end lost 5 bases, the J end lost 8 bases, and 6 bases lay between the germline ends. CDR3 length: 11 amino acids. CDR1 and CDR2 from the germline V gene are MGHDK and SYGVNS. CDR3 DNA: TGTGCCAGCAGTCTGGGAGAAAAACTGTTTTTT. Protein product: CASSLGEKLFF.

The chain links TRBV7-2 to TRBJ2-5; D may correspond to TRBD1 or TRBD2 (7 bases each). The CDR3 is 14 amino acids. Trimming stripped 5 bases from V and 5 bases from J, with 15 bases between. Germline CDR1 SGHTA, CDR2 FQGNSA. In nucleotides, the CDR3 is TGTGCCAGCAGCCCCAGGGGGGGCTGGGAGACCCAGTACTTC. This gives the protein CASSPRGGWETQYF.

The chain uses TRBV12-5 and TRBJ1-5, with D hard to call. The CDR3 has 15 amino acids. Trimming took off 3 bases at V and 2 bases at J, with 11 bases between the two ends. Germline-derived CDR1 and CDR2 are LGHNT and FRNRAP. The CDR3 reads CASGFGTHGNQPQHF. Here the CDR3 DNA reads TGTGCTAGTGGTTTTGGCACCCATGGCAATCAGCCCCAGCATTTT.

V usage is TRBV27 and J usage is TRBJ2-1; a possible D gene is TRBD1 (5 bases). Germline V gives CDR1 MNHEY, CDR2 SMNVEV (reference sequence). CDR3 size: 14 residues. V gave up 8 bases and J gave up 8 bases, with 19 bases separating them. The CDR3, as DNA: TGTGCCAGCCGTTCAGGGCCCAGATTCGATGAGCAGTTCTTC. This codes for CASRSGPRFDEQFF.

This clonotype was counted only a few times. The rearrangement links TRBV11-3 to TRBJ1-2; D is unclear. This CDR3 has 15 residues. Germline CDR1 is SGHNT and CDR2 is YENEEA. V was trimmed by 0 bases and J by 7 bases, leaving 15 bases between them. CDR3 sequence reads: CASSLDSLYYCGYTF. Here the CDR3 DNA reads TGTGCCAGCAGCTTAGATTCCCTATATTACTGTGGCTACACCTTC.

This clonotype was detected many times. The chain couples TRBV7-2 to TRBJ2-5; D is unclear. CDR1 and CDR2 from the germline V gene are SGHTA and FQGNSA. V lost 3 bases and J 1 base, leaving 3 bases between the germline ends. The CDR3 sequence is 12 residues long. CDR3 sequence: CASSFTQETQYF. The CDR3 DNA reads TGTGCCAGCAGCTTCACCCAAGAGACCCAGTACTTC.

V is TRBV7-2 and J is TRBJ1-2; 9 nucleotides match TRBD1. In germline, CDR1 is SGHTA, CDR2 FQGNSA. The CDR3 consists of 14 residues. The V segment lost 5 bases and the J segment 6 bases; nucleotides outside the gene matches: 7. CDR3 nucleotides: TGTGCCAGCAGCACCGGGACAGGGCTAAATGGCTACACCTTC. Protein sequence: CASSTGTGLNGYTF.

V is TRBV19 and J is TRBJ2-1, with 10 bases lining up with TRBD1. The germline V gene has CDR1 LNHDA and CDR2 SQIVND (reference sequence). The CDR3 runs 17 residues. V lost 4 bases and J lost 4; bases outside the gene matches: 10. CDR3 in DNA: TGTGCCAGTAGTACTTGGACAGGGGGTAGGGGGTACAATGAGCAGTTCTTC. It yields the protein CASSTWTGGRGYNEQFF.

The genes are TRBV6-2 or TRBV6-3 and TRBJ1-2; D is possibly TRBD1 (6 bases). Germline V gene lookup returns CDR1 MNHEY and CDR2 SVGEGT. Trimming removed 8 bases at V and 2 bases at J, with 9 bases between. This CDR3 has 12 residues. The CDR3 region has the DNA TGTGCCAGCGGGGACATCAACTATGGCTACACCTTC. The encoded protein is CASGDINYGYTF.

The genes are TRBV7-2 and TRBJ2-5; D might be TRBD1 (6 bases). Trimming took 4 bases from V and 5 from J, leaving 11 bases between them. The CDR3 is made up of 13 amino acids. CDR1 and CDR2 (germline): SGHTA, FQGNSA. CDR3 coding DNA: TGTGCCAGCAGCTACAGGGAGCTTGAGACCCAGTACTTC. Translating gives CASSYRELETQYF.

The genes are TRBV7-9 and TRBJ1-1; 7 bases are a match to TRBD1. CDR1 is SEHNR, CDR2 FQNEAQ, per germline (reference sequence). J lost 4 bases, V lost 4 bases, and 0 bases had no gene match. This CDR3 has 12 amino acids. This CDR3 is CASSYRGTEAFF. The CDR3 coding sequence is TGTGCCAGCAGCTACAGGGGCACTGAAGCTTTCTTT. Full variable domain (remainder filled in from reference TRBV7-9 and TRBJ1-1): DTGVSQNPRHKITKRGQNVTFRCDPISEHNRLYWYRQTLGQGPEFLTYFQNEAQLEKSRLLSDRFSAERPKGSFSTLEIQRTEQGDSAMYLCASSYRGTEAFFGQGTRLTVV.

The chain links TRBV10-2 to TRBJ1-1; the D is unclear. Germline V lookup: CDR1 WSHSY, CDR2 SAAADI. The CDR3 has 13 residues. V shed 6 bases and J shed 1 base, with 9 bases lying between them. CDR3 residues: CASRMAWNTEAFF. CDR3 in DNA: TGCGCCAGCAGAATGGCTTGGAACACTGAAGCTTTCTTT.

This chain links TRBV10-1 with TRBJ2-2, with D possibly being TRBD1 or TRBD2 (5 bases each). Trimming removed 2 bases from V and 8 bases from J, with 21 bases in between. The CDR3 length is 17 residues. The V gene's germline CDR1 is WNHNN and CDR2 SYGVQD (reference sequence). The CDR3 nucleotides read TGCGCCAGCAGTGAGACGCCCGGATCGGGGCCCAAGGGGGAGCTGTTTTTT. Amino acids: CASSETPGSGPKGELFF.

This clonotype was detected only once. This chain joins TRBV5-1 and TRBJ1-2; 7 bases are shared with TRBD1. The length of the CDR3 is 19 residues. Germline V gene lookup returns CDR1 SGHRS and CDR2 YFSETQ. With 3 bases clipped from V and 1 base from J, the junction kept 18 bases outside the gene matches. The CDR3 DNA is TGCGCCAGCAGCTCCCTTGGGACGGACAGGCCCGGGGTTAACTATGGCTACACCTTC. It specifies CASSSLGTDRPGVNYGYTF.

The chain links TRBV28 to TRBJ2-3; 8 bases map to TRBD2. Germline CDR1 MDHEN, CDR2 SYDVKM. This CDR3 comprises 16 residues. The trim removed 7 bases at V and 6 bases at J, leaving 15 bases unmatched. CDR3 bases: TGTGCCAGCATCGTTGGTCAGCGGGGGCCCGCGGATACGCAGTATTTT. Residues: CASIVGQRGPADTQYF.